The 23 T cell receptor beta chains reported below all come from one sample, sequenced in a study of blood T cell repertoires in COVID-19. Libraries were prepared by immunoSEQ multiplex PCR; TCRdb keeps only in-frame clonotypes and omits some of them. The sample yields some 320,000 clones, about 89% seen once. The sequencing input was peripheral blood. The source of these receptors is a woman aged 50 to 60 who had recovered from COVID-19.

The V call is TRBV7-2, the J call TRBJ1-2; weak D call: TRBD1 (6 bases). The V and J ends lost 1 base and 0 bases respectively, with 12 bases between them. The CDR3 consists of 16 residues. The germline V gene encodes CDR1 SGHTA and CDR2 FQGNSA. The CDR3 DNA reads TGTGCCAGCAGCTTAGGGGGGGGCAGATCTAACTATGGCTACACCTTC. This gives the protein CASSLGGGRSNYGYTF.

This chain links TRBV6-4 with TRBJ2-2, with 8 bases that match TRBD1. This CDR3 has 12 amino acids. The germline V gene encodes CDR1 MRHNA and CDR2 SNTAGT. V trimming: 6 bases; J trimming: 8 bases; junction bases outside the gene matches: 2. The CDR3 region is CASRGQGGELFF. CDR3 DNA: TGTGCCAGCAGAGGACAGGGTGGGGAGCTGTTTTTT.

This clone has only a few counts. The chain carries TRBV10-1 and TRBJ1-5; no definite D call. The CDR3 loop spans 13 amino acids. In germline, CDR1 is WNHNN, CDR2 SYGVQD (reference sequence). Trimming pared 10 bases from V and 0 bases from J, leaving 10 bases between. The CDR3 coding sequence is TGCGCCACCTCTCGGGATAGCAATCAGCCCCAGCATTTT. It codes for CATSRDSNQPQHF.

This sequence joins TRBV6-1 and TRBJ1-2; 7 bases align to TRBD1. Germline V lookup: CDR1 MNHNS, CDR2 SASEGT. This CDR3 comprises 15 residues. With V trimmed by 2 bases and J by 3 bases, 6 bases remained unmatched. The CDR3 coding sequence is TGTGCCAGCAGTGAAATGAAAGGGACAGACTATGGCTACACCTTC. Translation: CASSEMKGTDYGYTF.

This clone was found once. CDR3 DNA: TGCAGCGTCCAGGGGTCTAACTATGGCTACACCTTC. Protein: CSVQGSNYGYTF. This chain uses TRBV29-1 with TRBJ1-2, with D perhaps TRBD1 (6 bases). CDR1 is SQVTM and CDR2 is ANQGSEA in the germline V gene. V lost 6 bases to trimming and J lost 0 bases, with 8 bases between them. This CDR3 contains 12 residues.

The CDR3 nucleotides are TGTGCCAGCAGACAGAGGGGGCTTGATAATGAAAAACTGTTTTTT. Translation: CASRQRGLDNEKLFF. The V call is TRBV2, the J call TRBJ1-4, with 7 bases matching TRBD1. V was pared by 6 bases and J by 4 bases, with 8 bases of the junction left unmatched. There are 15 residues in the CDR3. CDR1 is SNHLY and CDR2 is FYNNEI in the germline V gene.

The chain has TRBV19 and TRBJ2-3; D is ambiguous. Germline V gives CDR1 LNHDA, CDR2 SQIVND (reference sequence). The CDR3 sequence is 14 residues long. V lost 1 base and J lost 3, with 8 bases in between. The CDR3 sequence: CASSIGETTDTQYF. The CDR3 DNA sequence: TGTGCCAGTAGTATAGGAGAAACTACAGATACGCAGTATTTT.

This chain connects TRBV29-1 to TRBJ1-1; D is undetermined. Germline CDR1 reads SQVTM; CDR2 reads ANQGSEA. CDR3 length: 12 amino acids. V was clipped by 5 bases and J by 11 bases, with 18 bases between them. The CDR3 nucleotides are TGCAGCGTTTCCCTGTCCGGCCTGGAGGCTTTCTTT. Its protein product is CSVSLSGLEAFF.

This sequence joins TRBV7-2 and TRBJ2-7; perhaps TRBD1 as D (6 bases). This CDR3 contains 14 residues. V was shortened by 1 base and J by 3 bases, with 10 bases between the two germline ends. Germline V gives CDR1 SGHTA, CDR2 FQGNSA. CDR3 region: CASSLDGQLYEQYF. As DNA, the CDR3 is TGTGCCAGCAGCTTAGACGGACAGCTCTACGAGCAGTACTTC.

The rearrangement joins TRBV7-6 to TRBJ2-5, with TRBD2 identical over 13 bases. With 5 bases clipped from V and 3 bases from J, the junction kept 3 bases outside the gene matches. This CDR3 comprises 15 residues. Germline-derived CDR1 and CDR2 are SGHVS and FNYEAQ. This CDR3 reads CASSQLAGGKETQYF. Here the CDR3 DNA reads TGTGCCAGCAGCCAACTAGCGGGGGGGAAAGAGACCCAGTACTTC.

The gene calls are TRBV5-6 and TRBJ2-1; 8 bases are shared with TRBD1. J gave up 3 bases and V 2 bases, and 4 bases lay outside the gene matches. The CDR3 covers 15 residues. Germline assignment: CDR1 SGHDT and CDR2 YYEEEE. CDR3 nucleotides: TGTGCCAGCAGCTTCAGGACAGGGAACTACAATGAGCAGTTCTTC. As protein: CASSFRTGNYNEQFF. The full variable domain, rest sourced from reference TRBV5-6 and TRBJ2-1, is DAGVTQSPTHLIKTRGQQVTLRCSPKSGHDTVSWYQQALGQGPQFIFQYYEEEERQRGNFPDRFSGHQFPNYSSELNVNALLLGDSALYLCASSFRTGNYNEQFFGPGTRLTVL.

In nucleotides, the CDR3 is TGTGCCAGCAGCAAGGACACTGCCGAGGAGACCCAGTACTTC. It codes for CASSKDTAEETQYF. This chain joins TRBV7-9 and TRBJ2-5, with a tentative D call TRBD1 (5 bases). This CDR3 has 14 residues. The V gene's germline CDR1 is SEHNR and CDR2 FQNEAQ (reference sequence). With 5 bases removed from V and 5 bases from J, the gap between germline ends came to 15 bases.

The V and J genes are TRBV7-9 and TRBJ2-3; D gene unclear. This CDR3 contains 13 residues. Germline loops: CDR1 SEHNR, CDR2 FQNEAQ (reference sequence). The V gene lost 2 bases and the J gene lost 14 bases, with 17 bases spanning the gap. The CDR3 is CASSLIDFQSAYF. In DNA, the CDR3 is TGTGCCAGCAGCTTAATAGACTTTCAAAGCGCGTATTTT. The full variable domain, rest sourced from reference TRBV7-9 and TRBJ2-3, is DTGVSQNPRHKITKRGQNVTFRCDPISEHNRLYWYRQTLGQGPEFLTYFQNEAQLEKSRLLSDRFSAERPKGSFSTLEIQRTEQGDSAMYLCASSLIDFQSAYFGPGTRLTVL.

V is TRBV13 and J is TRBJ2-1; 10 bases fit TRBD2. Germline assignment: CDR1 PRHDT and CDR2 FYEKMQ (reference sequence). The CDR3 has 17 residues. V was pared by 5 bases and J by 6 bases, with 13 bases of the junction left unmatched. DNA for the CDR3: TGTGCCAGCAGCACTGATAGACTAGCGGGTAATTTCAATGAGCAGTTCTTC. Protein: CASSTDRLAGNFNEQFF.

This clone was counted a single time. V usage is TRBV19 and J usage is TRBJ1-3; D gene ambiguous. The CDR3 consists of 15 residues. Germline V gene lookup returns CDR1 LNHDA and CDR2 SQIVND (reference sequence). The germline V and J ends were trimmed by 3 bases and 0 bases, with 9 bases remaining between them. CDR3 residues: CASSMQISSGNTIYF. DNA of the CDR3: TGTGCCAGTAGTATGCAGATTTCCTCTGGAAACACCATATATTTT.

The chain couples TRBV29-1 to TRBJ1-1; D remains ambiguous. Trimming stripped 4 bases from V and 6 bases from J, with 18 bases between. Germline V gene data show CDR1 as SQVTM and CDR2 as ANQGSEA. The CDR3 is made up of 14 amino acids. In nucleotides, the CDR3 is TGCAGCGTTGGAGGGAGTGGCGTTTACGCTGAAGCTTTCTTT. The encoded protein is CSVGGSGVYAEAFF.

This chain links TRBV7-9 with TRBJ2-2, with D perhaps matching TRBD2 (6 bases). Germline V gene lookup returns CDR1 SEHNR and CDR2 FQNEAQ (reference sequence). Trimming stripped 10 bases from V and 6 bases from J, with 21 bases between. There are 15 residues in the CDR3. The CDR3 region is CATDRREGDPGELFF. CDR3 in DNA: TGTGCCACTGATAGGAGGGAAGGGGACCCCGGGGAGCTGTTTTTT.

The V call is TRBV10-1, the J call TRBJ1-1; D is ambiguous. This CDR3 is 12 amino acids long. The germline V gene has CDR1 WNHNN and CDR2 SYGVQD (reference sequence). V lost 9 bases and J lost 11, with 19 bases in between. CDR3: CARTEVVRDAFF. CDR3 sequence (DNA): TGCGCCAGAACGGAGGTAGTTAGGGATGCTTTCTTT.

The rearrangement links TRBV29-1 to TRBJ1-3; no clear D. The germline V gene has CDR1 SQVTM and CDR2 ANQGSEA. The CDR3 extends over 15 amino acids. Deletions cut 1 base from V and 0 bases from J, with 10 bases between. CDR3 coding DNA: TGCAGCGTTGAAGGAACAGCTAACTCTGGAAACACCATATATTTT. It yields the protein CSVEGTANSGNTIYF.

The rearrangement links TRBV6-2 or TRBV6-3 to TRBJ2-3; 7 positions match TRBD2. V was clipped by 4 bases and J by 5 bases; unmatched bases: 6. The CDR3 is made up of 14 amino acids. From germline, CDR1 is MNHEY and CDR2 SVGEGT. CDR3 loop: CASSWEGRGDTQYF. Written as DNA, the CDR3 is TGTGCCAGCAGTTGGGAGGGCCGCGGAGATACGCAGTATTTT.

The rearrangement uses TRBV24-1 and TRBJ2-5, with 10 nucleotides matching TRBD1. J was trimmed by 5 bases and V by 4 bases; bases with no gene match: 6. The CDR3 is 15 amino acids. The germline CDR1 and CDR2 sequences are KGHDR and SFDVKD. CDR3: CATSDGQGGRETQYF. DNA of the CDR3: TGTGCCACCAGTGACGGACAGGGGGGACGCGAGACCCAGTACTTC.

The chain combines TRBV7-2 with TRBJ2-3, with 7 bases fitting TRBD2. CDR1 is SGHTA, CDR2 FQGNSA, per germline. CDR3 length: 15 amino acids. V lost 2 bases and J lost 0; bases outside the gene matches: 2. CDR3 DNA sequence: TGTGCCAGCAGCTTAAATAGCGGGAGCACAGATACGCAGTATTTT. It is translated as CASSLNSGSTDTQYF.

The chain recombines TRBV28 with TRBJ2-5; TRBD2 agrees at 7 bases. From germline, CDR1 is MDHEN and CDR2 SYDVKM. The CDR3 extends over 13 amino acids. J was trimmed by 5 bases and V by 5 bases; bases with no gene match: 5. CDR3: CASSREVKETQYF. The CDR3 DNA is TGTGCCAGCAGTCGGGAGGTCAAGGAGACCCAGTACTTC.